This entry describes one TCR beta chain. The V and J ends lost 5 bases and 3 bases, in that order; junction bases with no gene match: 4. CDR3 size: 13 residues. Germline V gene data show CDR1 as SQVTM and CDR2 as ANQGSEA. This sample was included in a study of T cell clonotyping in hematopoietic cell transplantation. TCRdb's table, derived via immunoSEQ multiplex PCR, lists solely in-frame clones and lacks some. The sample lists fewer than 3,500 clones, under 65% seen once, with around 21% in the top ten. The origin of this receptor is a female patient under 45 who had an allogeneic stem cell transplant, so T cells may come from the graft donor. Some clones in this sample may be carry-over from other donors' samples. The gene calls are TRBV29-1 and TRBJ1-5, with 7 bases fitting TRBD1. The sequences come from peripheral blood mononuclear cells, collected 30 days after allogeneic stem cell transplant. The CDR3, as DNA: TGCAGCGTTACGACAGGGTTCAATCAGCCCCAGCATTTT. Translation: CSVTTGFNQPQHF.